This T cell receptor (beta chain) comes out of a study of CD8 T cells in Susac syndrome. For this clonotype: Its target is unknown.

CD8+ and CD4+ T cells from blood underwent TCR beta sequencing, which was carried out in a high-throughput format. Negative isolation yielded CD4+ and CD8+ T cells, and FACS enriched TEMRA cells. Study-level points and caveats: Expansion of clones was not seen in the CD4+ T cell repertoires of Susac syndrome.

With random hexamers, reverse transcription was performed on roughly 0.5 to 1 ug of RNA. The TCR beta CDR3 was amplified by immunoSEQ multiplex PCR across 54 Vbeta, 13 Jbeta. TCRdb reanalysed the immunoSEQ multiplex PCR reads using MiXCR and keeps one entry per CDR3 protein. The sample has approximately 180,000 distinct CDR3 sequences; roughly 94% are singletons. The TCR comes from a human donor with Susac syndrome. Sequencing input: CD4+ T cells from PBMCs.

The chain's CDR3 is CASKEGGGFYEQYF. The CDR3 DNA is TGTGCCAGTAAAGAGGGAGGCGGATTCTACGAGCAGTACTTC. The chain couples TRBV6-1 to TRBJ2-7; the D gene is possibly TRBD2 (6 bases). Deletions cut 9 bases from V and 3 bases from J, with 18 bases between. This CDR3 has 14 amino acids. Germline V gene sequence: CDR1 MNHNS, CDR2 SASEGT.